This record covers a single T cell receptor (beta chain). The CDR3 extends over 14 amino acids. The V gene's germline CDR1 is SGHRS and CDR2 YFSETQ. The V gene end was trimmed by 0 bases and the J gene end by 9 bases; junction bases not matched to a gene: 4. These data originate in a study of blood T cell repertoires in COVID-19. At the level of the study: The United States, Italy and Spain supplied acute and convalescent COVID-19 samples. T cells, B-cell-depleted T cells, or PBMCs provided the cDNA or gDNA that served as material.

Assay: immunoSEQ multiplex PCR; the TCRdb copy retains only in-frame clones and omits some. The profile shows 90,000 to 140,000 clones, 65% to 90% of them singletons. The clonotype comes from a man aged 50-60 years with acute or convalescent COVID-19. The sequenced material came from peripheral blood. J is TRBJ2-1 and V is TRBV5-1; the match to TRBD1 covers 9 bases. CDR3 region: CASSLGQGVGEQFF. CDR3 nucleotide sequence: TGCGCCAGCAGCTTGGGACAGGGGGTCGGTGAGCAGTTCTTC.